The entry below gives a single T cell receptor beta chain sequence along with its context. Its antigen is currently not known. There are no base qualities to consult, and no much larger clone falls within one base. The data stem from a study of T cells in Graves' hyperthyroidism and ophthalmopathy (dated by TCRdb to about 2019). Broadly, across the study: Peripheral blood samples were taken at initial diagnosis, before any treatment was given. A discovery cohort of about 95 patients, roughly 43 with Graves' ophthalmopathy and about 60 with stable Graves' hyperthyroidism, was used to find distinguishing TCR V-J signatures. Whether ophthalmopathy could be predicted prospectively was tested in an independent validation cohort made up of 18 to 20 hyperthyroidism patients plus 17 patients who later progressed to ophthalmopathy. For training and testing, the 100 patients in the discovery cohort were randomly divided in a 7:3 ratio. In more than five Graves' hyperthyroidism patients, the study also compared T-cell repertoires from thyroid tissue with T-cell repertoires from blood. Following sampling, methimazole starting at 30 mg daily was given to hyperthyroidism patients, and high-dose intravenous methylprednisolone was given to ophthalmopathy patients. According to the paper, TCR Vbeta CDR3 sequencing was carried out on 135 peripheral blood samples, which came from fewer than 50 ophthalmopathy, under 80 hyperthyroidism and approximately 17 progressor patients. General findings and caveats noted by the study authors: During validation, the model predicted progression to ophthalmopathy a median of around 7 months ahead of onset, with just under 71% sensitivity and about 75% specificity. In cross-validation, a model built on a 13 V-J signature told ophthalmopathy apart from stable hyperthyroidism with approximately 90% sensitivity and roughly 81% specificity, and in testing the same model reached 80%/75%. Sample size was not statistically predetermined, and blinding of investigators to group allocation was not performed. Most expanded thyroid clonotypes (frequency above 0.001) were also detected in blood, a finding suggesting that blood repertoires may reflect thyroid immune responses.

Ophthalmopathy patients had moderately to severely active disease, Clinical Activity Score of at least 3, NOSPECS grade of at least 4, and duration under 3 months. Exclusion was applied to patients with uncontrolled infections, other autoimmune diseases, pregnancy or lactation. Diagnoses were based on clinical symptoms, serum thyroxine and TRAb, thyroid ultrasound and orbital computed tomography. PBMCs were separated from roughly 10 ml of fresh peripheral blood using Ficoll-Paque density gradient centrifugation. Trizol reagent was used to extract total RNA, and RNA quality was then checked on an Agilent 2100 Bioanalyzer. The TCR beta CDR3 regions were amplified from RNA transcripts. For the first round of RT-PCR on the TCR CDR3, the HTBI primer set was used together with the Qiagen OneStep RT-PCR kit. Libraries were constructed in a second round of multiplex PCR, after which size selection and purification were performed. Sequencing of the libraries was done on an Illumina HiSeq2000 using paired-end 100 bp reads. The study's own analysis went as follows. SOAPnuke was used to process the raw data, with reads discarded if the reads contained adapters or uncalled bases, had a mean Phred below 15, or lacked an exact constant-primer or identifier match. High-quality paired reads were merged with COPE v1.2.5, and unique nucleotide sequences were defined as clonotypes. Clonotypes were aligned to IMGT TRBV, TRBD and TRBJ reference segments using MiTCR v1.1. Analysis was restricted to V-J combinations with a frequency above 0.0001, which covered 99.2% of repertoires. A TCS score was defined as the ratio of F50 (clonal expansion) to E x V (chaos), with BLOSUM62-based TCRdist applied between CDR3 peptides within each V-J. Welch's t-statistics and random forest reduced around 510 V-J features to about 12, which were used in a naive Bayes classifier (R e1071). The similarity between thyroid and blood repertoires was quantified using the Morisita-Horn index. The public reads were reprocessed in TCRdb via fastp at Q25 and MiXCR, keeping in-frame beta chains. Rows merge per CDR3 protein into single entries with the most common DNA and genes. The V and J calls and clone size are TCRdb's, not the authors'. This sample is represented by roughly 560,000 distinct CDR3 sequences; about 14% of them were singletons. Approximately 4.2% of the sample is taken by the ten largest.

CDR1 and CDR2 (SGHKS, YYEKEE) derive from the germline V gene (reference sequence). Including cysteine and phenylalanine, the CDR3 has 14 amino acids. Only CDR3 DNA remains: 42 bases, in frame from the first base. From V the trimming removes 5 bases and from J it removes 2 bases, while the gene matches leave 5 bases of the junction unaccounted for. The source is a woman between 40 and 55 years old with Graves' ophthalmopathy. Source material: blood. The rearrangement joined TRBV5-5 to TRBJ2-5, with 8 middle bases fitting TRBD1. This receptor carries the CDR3 CASRVGQEQETQYF. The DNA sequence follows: TGTGCCAGCAGGGTGGGACAGGAACAAGAGACCCAGTACTTC.